This T cell receptor beta chain was identified during a study of T cell changes during pregnancy in multiple sclerosis. The CDR3 spans 14 residues. TCRdb's table, derived via immunoSEQ multiplex PCR, lists solely in-frame clones and lacks some. Among under 45,000 clones listed, 91% were seen once. The material sequenced was CD4+ T cells from peripheral blood mononuclear cells, taken in the second trimester of pregnancy. This TCR was sampled from a female donor in good health, enrolled as a control in a pregnancy study. V and J are TRBV21-1 and TRBJ2-1; the D call TRBD1 from the table was never checked on the DNA. TRBV21-1 is recorded as a pseudogene. CDR3 in DNA: TGTGCCAGCAGCAGAAGACAGGGGTACAATGAGCAGTTCTTC. It is translated as CASSRRQGYNEQFF.